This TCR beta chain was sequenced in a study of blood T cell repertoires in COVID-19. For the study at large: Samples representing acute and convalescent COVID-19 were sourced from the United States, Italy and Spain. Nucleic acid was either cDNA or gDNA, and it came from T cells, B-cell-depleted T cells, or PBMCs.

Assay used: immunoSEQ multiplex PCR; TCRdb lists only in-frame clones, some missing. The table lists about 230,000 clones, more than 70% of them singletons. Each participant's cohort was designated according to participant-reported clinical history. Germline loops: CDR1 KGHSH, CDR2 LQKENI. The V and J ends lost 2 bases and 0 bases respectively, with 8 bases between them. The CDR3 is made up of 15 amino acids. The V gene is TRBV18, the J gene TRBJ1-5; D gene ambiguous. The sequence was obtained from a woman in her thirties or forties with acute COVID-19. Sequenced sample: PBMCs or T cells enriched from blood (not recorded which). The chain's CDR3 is CASSPAGFSNQPQHF. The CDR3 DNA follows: TGTGCCAGCTCACCAGCGGGGTTTAGCAATCAGCCCCAGCATTTT.